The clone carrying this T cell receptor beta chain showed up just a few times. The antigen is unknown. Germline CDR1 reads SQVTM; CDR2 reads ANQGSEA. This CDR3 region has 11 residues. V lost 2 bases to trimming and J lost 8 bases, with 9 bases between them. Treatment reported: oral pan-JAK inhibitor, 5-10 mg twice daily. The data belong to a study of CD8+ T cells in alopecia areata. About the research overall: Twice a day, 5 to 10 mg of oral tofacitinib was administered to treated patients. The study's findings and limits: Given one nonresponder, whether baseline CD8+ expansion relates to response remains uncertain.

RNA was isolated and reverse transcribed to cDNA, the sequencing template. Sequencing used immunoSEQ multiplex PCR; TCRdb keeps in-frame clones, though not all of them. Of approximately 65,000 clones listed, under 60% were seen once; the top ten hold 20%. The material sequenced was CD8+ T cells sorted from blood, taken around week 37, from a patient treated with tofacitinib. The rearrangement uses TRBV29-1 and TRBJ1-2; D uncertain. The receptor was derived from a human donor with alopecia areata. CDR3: CSVELPGGYTF. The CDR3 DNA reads TGCAGCGTTGAACTGCCGGGGGGCTACACCTTC.